Shown below are 18 T cell receptor beta chains from a single sample sequenced in a study of blood T cell repertoires in COVID-19. The method was immunoSEQ multiplex PCR; TCRdb's version includes in-frame clones alone and lacks a portion of them. The data contain more than 200,000 clones, roughly 90% of them singletons. Sequencing was done on a sample of peripheral blood. The receptors derive from a woman between 55 and 75 years old with acute or convalescent COVID-19.

V is TRBV19 and J is TRBJ2-1; D is ambiguous. V gave up 2 bases and J gave up 5 bases, with 10 bases separating them. CDR3 length: 14 residues. Germline assignment: CDR1 LNHDA and CDR2 SQIVND (reference sequence). Here the CDR3 reads CASSIYRLDNEQFF. CDR3 nucleotides: TGTGCCAGTAGTATATATAGATTGGACAATGAGCAGTTCTTC. Looking up the rest from reference TRBV19 and TRBJ2-1 gives the full variable domain: DGGITQSPKYLFRKEGQNVTLSCEQNLNHDAMYWYRQDPGQGLRLIYYSQIVNDFQKGDIAEGYSVSREKKESFPLTVTSAQKNPTAFYLCASSIYRLDNEQFFGPGTRLTVL.

The rearrangement joins TRBV18 to TRBJ1-5, with TRBD1 as a possible D gene (5 bases). Germline V gene lookup returns CDR1 KGHSH and CDR2 LQKENI. Trimming stripped 6 bases from V and 6 bases from J, with 15 bases between. The CDR3 runs to 14 residues. CDR3 in DNA: TGTGCCAGCTCGTCCATAGGGGCCGGTCAGCCCCAGCATTTT. Amino acids: CASSSIGAGQPQHF.

V and J are TRBV21-1 and TRBJ2-1; TRBD2, as called in the table, went unchecked against the DNA. TRBV21-1 is tagged as a pseudogene. The CDR3 loop spans 16 amino acids. The CDR3 DNA is TGTGCCAGCAGCTATCCCACCGGAGGGACTTACAATGAGCAGTTCTTC. It is translated as CASSYPTGGTYNEQFF.

The DNA for the CDR3 is TGTGCCAGCAGTTACGTGGCGGGATGGAACACCGGGGAGCTGTTTTTT. This encodes CASSYVAGWNTGELFF. The chain combines TRBV6-5 with TRBJ2-2; D is perhaps TRBD2 (6 bases). Germline V gene lookup returns CDR1 MNHEY and CDR2 SVGAGI. Trimming stripped 2 bases from V and 1 base from J, with 11 bases between. The CDR3 consists of 16 residues.

In this sample, this clone turned up once. This chain connects TRBV6-6 to TRBJ2-7; TRBD1 agrees at 10 bases. In germline, CDR1 is MNHNY, CDR2 SVGAGI (reference sequence). There are 16 residues in the CDR3. V dropped 7 bases and J dropped 1; count of bases not matched to a gene: 10. DNA of the CDR3: TGTGCCAGCACCTACAGCGGACAGGGGGTTTCCTACGAGCAGTACTTC. Protein sequence: CASTYSGQGVSYEQYF.

The chain couples TRBV5-4 to TRBJ2-3; 9 bases are a match to TRBD2. The germline gives CDR1 SGHNT, CDR2 YYREEE (reference sequence). The CDR3 contains 15 residues. Trimming at V came to 4 bases and at J to 5 bases, leaving 8 bases not matched to a gene. As DNA, the CDR3 is TGTGCCAGCAGCCAGGGGGGACTAGCAGAAGATACGCAGTATTTT. It encodes CASSQGGLAEDTQYF.

This chain joins TRBV29-1 and TRBJ1-2; D gene unclear. This CDR3 contains 12 residues. Germline V gene data show CDR1 as SQVTM and CDR2 as ANQGSEA. V was pared by 2 bases and J by 2 bases, with 6 bases between. CDR3 nucleotides: TGCAGCGTTGAATACGAGAACTATGGCTACACCTTC. Protein product: CSVEYENYGYTF.

This clone was seen just once. CDR3 protein: CASSQAGSYNSPLHF. CDR3 sequence (DNA): TGTGCCAGCAGCCAAGCCGGCTCCTATAATTCACCCCTCCACTTT. The V and J genes are TRBV3-1 (or the pseudogene TRBV3-2) and TRBJ1-6; unclear D gene. V lost 1 base and J 0 bases, leaving 4 bases between the germline ends. The CDR3 spans 15 residues. The germline V gene has CDR1 LGHDT and CDR2 YNNKEL (reference sequence).

The chain couples TRBV5-1 to TRBJ2-7; 7 bases are a match to TRBD1. CDR3 length equals 12 residues. The J segment lost 7 bases and the V segment lost 4 bases, leaving 5 bases of the junction unmatched. The germline gives CDR1 SGHRS, CDR2 YFSETQ. The DNA of the CDR3 is TGCGCCAGCAGCGGGACAGCAAGAGAGCAGTACTTC. Translation gives CASSGTAREQYF.

J is TRBJ1-6 and V is TRBV28; 10 nucleotides align to TRBD1. The germline V gene has CDR1 MDHEN and CDR2 SYDVKM. With V trimmed by 6 bases and J by 5 bases, 4 bases remained unmatched. The CDR3 has 15 amino acids. The CDR3 sequence: CASRAGQGNNSPLHF. DNA of the CDR3: TGTGCCAGCAGAGCGGGACAGGGGAATAATTCACCCCTCCACTTT.

The chain joins TRBV27 to TRBJ1-1; D might be TRBD1 (6 bases). CDR1 and CDR2 from the germline V gene are MNHEY and SMNVEV (reference sequence). The CDR3 length is 14 residues. V lost 6 bases, J lost 1 base, and 12 bases lay in between. The CDR3 DNA reads TGTGCCAGCAGCCATCAACAGGGGAACACTGAAGCTTTCTTT. This sequence encodes CASSHQQGNTEAFF.

This rearrangement joins TRBV18 to TRBJ1-5; the match to TRBD1 covers 7 bases. This CDR3 is 15 amino acids long. The V and J ends lost 6 bases and 0 bases, in that order; junction bases with no gene match: 5. The V gene's germline CDR1 is KGHSH and CDR2 LQKENI. This CDR3 is CASSTGQVSNQPQHF. In DNA form, the CDR3 reads TGTGCCAGCTCTACCGGACAGGTTAGCAATCAGCCCCAGCATTTT. The entire variable domain, with the rest obtained from reference TRBV18 and TRBJ1-5, is as follows: NAGVMQNPRHLVRRRGQEARLRCSPMKGHSHVYWYRQLPEEGLKFMVYLQKENIIDESGMPKERFSAEFPKEGPSILRIQQVVRGDSAAYFCASSTGQVSNQPQHFGDGTRLSIL.

The chain is built from TRBV29-1 and TRBJ1-1; D is perhaps TRBD1 (5 bases). Trimming left V 2 bases short and J 5 bases short, with 9 bases between. The germline gives CDR1 SQVTM, CDR2 ANQGSEA. The CDR3 is 12 residues long. This CDR3 reads CSVEWGDTEAFF. Here the CDR3 DNA reads TGCAGCGTTGAATGGGGGGATACTGAAGCTTTCTTT.

V usage is TRBV9 and J usage is TRBJ1-2; D might be TRBD1 (6 bases). Germline assignment: CDR1 SGDLS and CDR2 YYNGEE. This CDR3 has 15 amino acids. V was clipped by 3 bases and J by 4 bases, with 16 bases between them. The CDR3 loop reads CASSDPRGGSYGYTF. The CDR3 bases are TGTGCCAGCAGCGACCCCAGGGGAGGGTCCTATGGCTACACCTTC. The full variable domain, its missing parts supplied by reference TRBV9 and TRBJ1-2, is DSGVTQTPKHLITATGQRVTLRCSPRSGDLSVYWYQQSLDQGLQFLIQYYNGEERAKGNILERFSAQQFPDLHSELNLSSLELGDSALYFCASSDPRGGSYGYTFGSGTRLTVV.

V and J are TRBV7-9 and TRBJ2-5; 7 nucleotides agree with TRBD2. J was trimmed by 1 base and V by 2 bases; bases with no gene match: 4. Per the germline V gene, CDR1 is SEHNR and CDR2 is FQNEAQ (reference sequence). The CDR3 consists of 15 residues. The CDR3 DNA reads as TGTGCCAGCAGCTTACCCCTAGCGGCCCAAGAGACCCAGTACTTC. This translates into CASSLPLAAQETQYF.

This clone showed up just once. This chain links TRBV2 with TRBJ1-1; maybe TRBD1 (5 bases). V dropped 6 bases and J dropped 1 base, with 15 bases sitting between them. Germline V gene sequence: CDR1 SNHLY, CDR2 FYNNEI. This CDR3 has 15 amino acids. CDR3 residues: CASRVQGDRNTEAFF. CDR3 DNA: TGTGCCAGCAGAGTGCAGGGTGATCGGAACACTGAAGCTTTCTTT. Variable domain in full (rest from reference TRBV2 and TRBJ1-1): EPEVTQTPSHQVTQMGQEVILRCVPISNHLYFYWYRQILGQKVEFLVSFYNNEISEKSEIFDDQFSVERPDGSNFTLKIRSTKLEDSAMYFCASRVQGDRNTEAFFGQGTRLTVV.

The chain carries TRBV6-2 or TRBV6-3 and TRBJ2-7; 8 bases line up with TRBD2. CDR1 and CDR2 (germline): MNHEY, SVGEGT. With 0 bases clipped from V and 7 bases from J, the junction kept 8 bases outside the gene matches. The CDR3 extends over 15 amino acids. The CDR3 protein is CASSYSRTSSREQYF. The CDR3 nucleotides are TGTGCCAGCAGTTACTCGAGGACTAGCTCGCGGGAGCAGTACTTC.

This chain joins TRBV7-2 and TRBJ2-2, with D hard to call. Germline values: CDR1 SGHTA, CDR2 FQGNSA. The CDR3 runs to 13 residues. Trimming removed 6 bases from V and 3 bases from J, with 8 bases in between. Here the CDR3 DNA reads TGTGCCAGCAGGCCTCAGGACACCGGGGAGCTGTTTTTT. This translates into CASRPQDTGELFF.